The entry below gives a single T cell receptor beta chain sequence along with its context. These data come from a study of shared clonotypes between healthy human individuals. The method was immunoSEQ multiplex PCR; TCRdb's version includes in-frame clones alone and lacks a portion of them. The sample consists of about 2.4 million clones, roughly 93% of them appearing once. The specimen was naive CD4+ T cells from PBMCs. The subset denotes: CD45RA+ positively selected. This sequence originates from a man aged 18 to 29 in good health. Some clones in this sample may be carry-over from other donors' samples.

The DNA for the CDR3 is TGTGCCAGCGCCGGACACACCTACGAGCAGTACTTC. It is translated as CASAGHTYEQYF. This chain connects TRBV6-1 to TRBJ2-7; D is perhaps TRBD1 (5 bases). Deletions cut 8 bases from V and 2 bases from J, with 10 bases between. Germline CDR1 and CDR2: MNHNS and SASEGT. The CDR3 totals 12 residues.